This entry features one T cell receptor (beta chain) sequence. Its specific antigen is unknown. The sample holds no much larger clone one base away, and base qualities are not on file. The time point tag for this specimen amounts to: 30 days after allogeneic hematopoietic stem cell transplantation. At 30 days after allogeneic hematopoietic stem cell transplantation, peripheral blood mononuclear cells were collected from the patients. TCRdb shows the sequencer as Illumina MiSeq. The SMARTer RACE cDNA Amplification kit was used to reverse transcribe the RNA, and the TCR beta CDR3 region was then amplified. The RNeasy Mini Kit was used to extract RNA from the sorted cells. Illumina paired-end sequencing was used to sequence the TCR beta amplicons. In the original analysis: MiXCR, VDJtools and the tcR R package were the tools used to analyze the TCR repertoire. The inverse Simpson index was used to measure diversity, and clones were grouped as rare, small, medium or expanded based on each clone's proportion of the repertoire. The public sequencing data were trimmed at Q25 with fastp and processed into clonotypes with MiXCR by TCRdb, which kept only in-frame beta chains. Rows with one shared CDR3 protein collapse into an entry with the most common genes and DNA. The authors' filters were not applied to this entry. This sample is represented by 4,000 to 5,000 distinct CDR3 sequences; roughly 97% of them were singletons. The ten top clones hold roughly 39% of the sample.

Clipping removes 0 bases from V and 3 bases from J, with 5 as the unmatched junction base count. Inclusive of the bounding cysteine and phenylalanine, the CDR3 is 15 residues long. Solely the CDR3 DNA is kept, with 45 bases framed from the first base. CDR1 is given as DFQATT and CDR2 as SNEGSKA, both from the germline V gene (reference sequence). This entry belongs to a study of regulatory T cells after allogeneic stem cell transplantation (dated by TCRdb to the late 2010s). At the level of the whole study: Patients were divided into groups based on whether acute graft-versus-host disease developed within 100 days of stem cell transplantation. Conventional CD4+ T cells defined as CD4+CD25+/-CD127+ were also sorted and TCR-sequenced for comparison in the study. CD4+CD25+CD127- regulatory T cells were obtained from patient PBMCs by means of fluorescence-activated cell sorting. The study compared the regulatory T-cell TCR repertoire after allogeneic stem cell transplantation between patients with and without acute graft-versus-host disease. Findings and caveats that apply to the study as a whole: In non-GvHD patients, the top 10 regulatory T-cell clones took up a significantly larger share of the repertoire, which suggests expansion of presumably allo-specific protective clones. No significant difference in conventional CD4+ T-cell repertoire diversity was found between patients with and without graft-versus-host disease. No regulatory T-cell clones were found in all patients, and the number of sorted cells showed no significant correlation with the inverse Simpson index. Because of the small patient sample size, validation of the findings in a larger cohort was required. The regulatory T-cell TCR repertoire was less diverse and more focused in patients without graft-versus-host disease than in patients with graft-versus-host disease.

This sequence was found in a human patient who had an allogeneic stem cell transplant, so the T cells may come from the graft donor. The material sequenced was sorted CD4+ T cells from blood (whether regulatory or conventional is not recorded), taken 30 days after allogeneic stem cell transplant. The chain is assembled from TRBV20-1 and TRBJ2-3; 8 middle bases align to TRBD2. CDR3 protein: CSARDPAGETDTQYF. The nucleotides read TGCAGTGCTAGAGATCCAGCGGGAGAGACAGATACGCAGTATTTT.